This T cell receptor beta chain was documented in a study of T cells in localized non-small cell lung cancer. This clone has only one observation. Its antigen is as yet unknown. Sequenced by immunoSEQ multiplex PCR; TCRdb stores in-frame clones only, minus some. The sample yields 7,000 to 9,000 clones, approximately 94% seen once. Study-level points and caveats: The highest T cell clonality was in uninvolved adjacent lung, above tumor.

This sequence was found in a woman between 35 and 70 years old with stage I lung adenocarcinoma. The specimen comprised peripheral blood, sampled before any cancer treatment.

DNA of the CDR3: TGCGCCAGCAGCTCCACAGGGGGGAGAACTGAAGCTTTCTTT. Translated, it gives CASSSTGGRTEAFF. The chain recombines TRBV5-1 with TRBJ1-1; 8 bases line up with TRBD1. The CDR3 is made up of 14 amino acids. Per the germline V gene, CDR1 is SGHRS and CDR2 is YFSETQ. After removal of 3 bases from V and 5 bases from J, the junction contained 6 bases not matched to a gene.